Shown below are 30 T cell receptor beta chains from a single sample sequenced in a study of regulatory T cells in long-lasting Graves disease. Library construction for TCR beta used iRepertoire HTBI primers and Arm-PCR of CDR3 regions. TCRdb reprocessed the multiplex PCR reads with MiXCR, giving one entry per CDR3 protein. The table lists hundreds of thousands of distinct CDR3 sequences, roughly a sixth of them singletons, with roughly 27% in the top ten. Time point meaning: newly diagnosed GD, antithyroid drugs for less than 3 months. Extracted RNA from PBMCs served as the source of the TCR library. This sample was also put to use in a study of T cells in Graves' hyperthyroidism and ophthalmopathy.

The sample here was peripheral blood mononuclear cells (PBMCs), taken at new diagnosis, from a patient treated with antithyroid drugs. The source of these receptors is a man aged 35 to 55 with Graves disease.

This clonotype was counted at least ten times. The chain recombines TRBV10-3 with TRBJ1-5; maybe TRBD1 (6 bases). Germline-derived CDR1 and CDR2 are ENHRY and SYGVKD. The CDR3 consists of 16 residues. The V end was cut by 3 bases, the J end by 4 bases, with 16 bases between. In nucleotides, the CDR3 is TGTGCCATCAGTGAAGCATACGACAGGCCTAATCAGCCCCAGCATTTT. This gives the protein CAISEAYDRPNQPQHF.

This clonotype was observed many times. The J gene is TRBJ2-5, the V gene TRBV4-1, with 8 bases matching TRBD2. The CDR3 is 16 residues long. Per germline, CDR1 MGHRA and CDR2 YSYEKL. Germline trimming cut 0 bases from V and 4 bases from J; bases unmatched to any gene: 7. CDR3: CASSQDTGAGGETQYF. CDR3 nucleotides: TGCGCCAGCAGCCAAGATACAGGTGCGGGGGGAGAGACCCAGTACTTC.

This clonotype was counted ten times or more. This chain uses TRBV12-3 or TRBV12-4 with TRBJ1-5, with D possibly matching TRBD1 (5 bases). The germline V and J ends were trimmed by 7 bases and 2 bases, with 30 bases remaining between them. The CDR3 runs 20 residues. CDR3 residues: CASTQGGGLLGRSGNQPQHF. CDR3 DNA sequence: TGTGCCAGCACCCAGGGTGGGGGACTACTAGGGCGTTCGGGCAATCAGCCCCAGCATTTT.

The chain has TRBV28 and TRBJ2-1, with TRBD1 identical over 8 bases. The V segment lost 3 bases and the J segment 2 bases; nucleotides outside the gene matches: 18. The CDR3 covers 20 residues. CDR1 is MDHEN, CDR2 SYDVKM, per germline. CDR3 sequence: CASSLVVGESGTGPYNEQFF. DNA of the CDR3: TGTGCCAGCAGTTTGGTTGTCGGTGAGTCGGGGACAGGTCCCTACAATGAGCAGTTCTTC.

Notes on this clonotype: It is likely a read error: a sequence one base away is far more abundant. This chain links TRBV28 with TRBJ1-2, with 8 bases matching TRBD1. CDR3 length equals 15 residues. With V trimmed by 6 bases and J by 3 bases, 9 bases remained unmatched. Germline CDR1 reads MDHEN; CDR2 reads SYDVKM. CDR3 nucleotide sequence: TGTGCCAGCAGCCCTTTCGCGGGACAGGACTATGGCTACACCTTC. Translation gives CASSPFAGQDYGYTF.

In this sample, this clonotype turned up many times. The rearrangement uses TRBV20-1 and TRBJ2-7, with TRBD1 as a possible D gene (6 bases). The V end was cut by 5 bases, the J end by 0 bases, with 11 bases between. The CDR3 covers 13 residues. Germline CDR1 and CDR2: DFQATT and SNEGSKA (reference sequence). CDR3 amino acids: CSAQRDNSYEQYF. The CDR3 DNA sequence: TGCAGTGCTCAACGGGACAACTCCTACGAGCAGTACTTC.

Turning to this clonotype: This sequence may be a read error, since a much larger clone differs from it by one base. This chain uses TRBV9 with TRBJ2-1; D remains unclear. The CDR3 length is 14 residues. Germline CDR1 and CDR2: SGDLS and YYNGEE. V was clipped by 3 bases and J by 5 bases, with 12 bases between them. CDR3 sequence reads: CASSAAVTDNEQFF. CDR3 DNA: TGTGCCAGCAGCGCAGCCGTGACGGACAATGAGCAGTTCTTC.

The chain uses TRBV28 and TRBJ1-4, with D possibly matching TRBD1 (5 bases). CDR1 and CDR2 from the germline V gene are MDHEN and SYDVKM. V was shortened by 5 bases and J by 0 bases, with 13 bases between the two germline ends. This CDR3 comprises 16 residues. The chain's CDR3 is CASSPPGAATNEKLFF. Written as DNA, the CDR3 is TGTGCCAGCAGTCCGCCCGGGGCAGCAACTAATGAAAAACTGTTTTTT.

At least ten counts were recorded for this clonotype. The chain couples TRBV20-1 to TRBJ1-1; 9 nucleotides match TRBD1. The J segment lost 5 bases and the V segment lost 5 bases, leaving 15 bases of the junction unmatched. The CDR3 covers 16 residues. The germline V gene encodes CDR1 DFQATT and CDR2 SNEGSKA (reference sequence). DNA for the CDR3: TGCAGTGCTGCCTACAGGGGGCTAGGCGGGGATACTGAAGCTTTCTTT. The encoded protein is CSAAYRGLGGDTEAFF.

This clonotype has ten or more counts. The V call is TRBV30, the J call TRBJ2-2, with TRBD1 as a possible D gene (6 bases). The germline V and J ends were trimmed by 4 bases and 5 bases, with 8 bases remaining between them. CDR3 length equals 12 residues. Germline V gene data show CDR1 as GTSNPN and CDR2 as SVGIG (reference sequence). The CDR3 DNA reads as TGTGCCTGGACAGGGGTGACCGGGGAGCTGTTTTTT. This gives the protein CAWTGVTGELFF.

This clonotype was seen more than once but under ten times. The V gene is TRBV6-2 or TRBV6-3, the J gene TRBJ2-4, with D perhaps matching TRBD1 (5 bases). V lost 2 bases to trimming and J lost 2 bases, with 10 bases between them. From germline, CDR1 is MNHEY and CDR2 SVGEGT. This CDR3 region has 15 residues. CDR3 region: CASSYEWGSKNIQYF. The CDR3 DNA follows: TGTGCCAGCAGTTACGAGTGGGGCTCCAAAAACATTCAGTACTTC.

This clonotype was recorded at least ten times. J is TRBJ2-1 and V is TRBV27; D perhaps matches TRBD2 (6 bases). CDR1 MNHEY and CDR2 SMNVEV come from the germline V gene (reference sequence). The CDR3 is 15 amino acids. Trimming removed 8 bases from V and 0 bases from J, with 14 bases in between. The CDR3 DNA reads as TGTGCCAGCGCCTTTGGGGGGAGCTCCTACAATGAGCAGTTCTTC. Amino acid sequence: CASAFGGSSYNEQFF.

This clonotype was counted ten times or more. V and J are TRBV30 and TRBJ2-2, with D unresolved. V was trimmed by 5 bases and J by 1 base, leaving 2 bases between them. The CDR3 sequence is 11 residues long. Per the germline V gene, CDR1 is GTSNPN and CDR2 is SVGIG (reference sequence). CDR3 sequence: CAWENTGELFF. The CDR3 DNA reads as TGTGCCTGGGAGAACACCGGGGAGCTGTTTTTT.

This clonotype was detected a few times. This chain links TRBV7-8 with TRBJ2-3; TRBD2 agrees at 13 bases. Trimming cost V 4 bases and J 5 bases; bases outside gene matches: 6. The CDR3 extends over 16 amino acids. The germline V gene has CDR1 SGHVS and CDR2 FQNEAQ. The CDR3 region is CASSYGTSGVQDTQYF. The CDR3 DNA sequence: TGTGCCAGCAGCTATGGGACTAGCGGGGTCCAAGATACGCAGTATTTT.

The J gene is TRBJ2-3, the V gene TRBV7-3; 8 bases line up with TRBD2. The trim removed 4 bases at V and 1 base at J, leaving 4 bases unmatched. From germline, CDR1 is SGHTA and CDR2 FQGTGA. The CDR3 runs to 15 residues. The CDR3 sequence is CASSSSGGRTDTQYF. CDR3 DNA sequence: TGTGCCAGCAGCTCAAGCGGGGGCCGCACAGATACGCAGTATTTT.

The V and J genes are TRBV6-2 or TRBV6-3 and TRBJ2-3; D is possibly TRBD1 or TRBD2 (6 bases each). This CDR3 has 11 amino acids. CDR1 and CDR2 (germline): MNHEY, SVGEGT. In DNA, the CDR3 is TGTGCGGGGGGCCACACAGATACGCAGTATTTT. It specifies CAGGHTDTQYF.

This clonotype was observed at least ten times. This rearrangement joins TRBV28 to TRBJ1-2; D is unclear. The CDR3 has 15 residues. With 3 bases removed from V and 1 base from J, the gap between germline ends came to 12 bases. Per the germline V gene, CDR1 is MDHEN and CDR2 is SYDVKM. CDR3 amino acids: CASSLPSVNNYGYTF. The CDR3 DNA reads as TGTGCCAGCAGTTTGCCTTCTGTAAATAACTATGGCTACACCTTC.

This clonotype was recorded many times. The chain joins TRBV18 to TRBJ2-2; tentative D call: TRBD2 (5 bases). The V gene lost 6 bases and the J gene lost 6 bases, with 17 bases spanning the gap. The CDR3 is made up of 15 amino acids. In germline, CDR1 is KGHSH, CDR2 LQKENI. CDR3 DNA sequence: TGTGCCAGCTCGGACGGTATAGCGATCTCCGGGGAGCTGTTTTTT. This gives the protein CASSDGIAISGELFF.

This clonotype was detected ten times or more. V is TRBV5-1 and J is TRBJ1-2; weak D call: TRBD1 (5 bases). This CDR3 has 14 amino acids. CDR1 and CDR2 (germline): SGHRS, YFSETQ. V was shortened by 0 bases and J by 4 bases, with 10 bases between the two germline ends. The CDR3: CASSLDGDAYGYTF. The CDR3 bases are TGCGCCAGCAGCTTGGATGGGGACGCCTATGGCTACACCTTC.

Many counts were recorded for this clonotype. The J gene is TRBJ2-3, the V gene TRBV4-3; D perhaps matches TRBD1 (6 bases). Per the germline V gene, CDR1 is LGHNA and CDR2 is YSLEER. This CDR3 is built from 13 residues. Trimming took off 4 bases at V and 9 bases at J, with 14 bases between the two ends. The chain's CDR3 is CASSPTGHPTQYF. The CDR3 DNA follows: TGCGCCAGCAGCCCTACGGGACATCCCACGCAGTATTTT.

This clonotype occurred many times. V gene TRBV5-1 combines with J gene TRBJ2-3; 9 bases are shared with TRBD1. CDR1 and CDR2 (germline): SGHRS, YFSETQ. The trim removed 4 bases at V and 4 bases at J, leaving 7 bases unmatched. This CDR3 has 15 amino acids. Here the CDR3 DNA reads TGCGCCAGCAGCCCCACAGGGGGCGCGGCAGATACGCAGTATTTT. This sequence encodes CASSPTGGAADTQYF. Full variable domain (outside the CDR3, taken from reference TRBV5-1 and TRBJ2-3): KAGVTQTPRYLIKTRGQQVTLSCSPISGHRSVSWYQQTPGQGLQFLFEYFSETQRNKGNFPGRFSGRQFSNSRSEMNVSTLELGDSALYLCASSPTGGAADTQYFGPGTRLTVL.

This clonotype came up many times. The chain has TRBV12-3 or TRBV12-4 and TRBJ2-3, with 10 nucleotides matching TRBD1. Trimming removed 7 bases from V and 1 base from J; junction bases left unmatched: 5. The CDR3 sequence is 15 residues long. The CDR3 region has the DNA TGTGCCAGCACCTTCGGGACAGGGGGCACAGATACGCAGTATTTT. This gives the protein CASTFGTGGTDTQYF.

This clonotype appeared a few times. CDR3 in DNA: TGTGCCAGCAGCTTAGCGGGATCGTACTACTCTGGAAACACCATATATTTT. This sequence encodes CASSLAGSYYSGNTIYF. V and J are TRBV7-2 and TRBJ1-3; D ambiguous. Germline-derived CDR1 and CDR2 are SGHTA and FQGNSA. The CDR3 spans 17 residues. With 0 bases removed from V and 0 bases from J, the gap between germline ends came to 12 bases.

This clonotype was counted at least ten times. The chain has TRBV3-1 and TRBJ1-4; D gene unclear. Trimming stripped 0 bases from V and 0 bases from J, with 8 bases between. CDR1 LGHDT and CDR2 YNNKEL come from the germline V gene (reference sequence). The CDR3 covers 16 residues. DNA for the CDR3: TGTGCCAGCAGCCAAGAGCCAAGGGCAACTAATGAAAAACTGTTTTTT. Translated, it gives CASSQEPRATNEKLFF.

This sequence joins TRBV28 and TRBJ2-1; D assignment may be TRBD1 or TRBD2 (6 bases each). The CDR3 runs to 15 residues. Germline V gene sequence: CDR1 MDHEN, CDR2 SYDVKM. Trimming took 8 bases from V and 5 from J, leaving 19 bases between them. The CDR3 region has the DNA TGTGCCAGCTCACCACCCAATAGGGGGGACAATGAGCAGTTCTTC. This gives the protein CASSPPNRGDNEQFF.

This clonotype was found many times. The genes are TRBV6-1 and TRBJ2-5; a weak D match, TRBD2 (5 bases). From germline, CDR1 is MNHNS and CDR2 SASEGT. The CDR3 runs to 14 residues. V was shortened by 8 bases and J by 1 base, with 14 bases between the two germline ends. In DNA, the CDR3 is TGTGCCAGCGCAAGGGAGCGGAGCCAAGAGACCCAGTACTTC. This encodes CASARERSQETQYF.

This clonotype has a count of ten or more. The chain carries TRBV14 and TRBJ2-1, with D tentatively TRBD1 (6 bases). Trimming cost V 6 bases and J 3 bases, with 15 bases left between them. Per germline, CDR1 SGHDN and CDR2 FVKESK. CDR3 length: 15 amino acids. CDR3 DNA sequence: TGTGCCAGCAGGCCAACAGGGTTGAACTACAATGAGCAGTTCTTC. This encodes CASRPTGLNYNEQFF. The variable domain in full, with the rest retrieved from reference TRBV14 and TRBJ2-1, is EAGVTQFPSHSVIEKGQTVTLRCDPISGHDNLYWYRRVMGKEIKFLLHFVKESKQDESGMPNNRFLAERTGGTYSTLKVQPAELEDSGVYFCASRPTGLNYNEQFFGPGTRLTVL.

This clonotype showed up many times. CDR3 sequence: CASSELAGGNGELFF. DNA of the CDR3: TGTGCCAGCAGTGAACTAGCGGGGGGTAACGGGGAGCTGTTTTTT. This chain joins TRBV2 and TRBJ2-2, with 11 bases matching TRBD2. Trimming at V came to 2 bases and at J to 7 bases, leaving 3 bases not matched to a gene. There are 15 residues in the CDR3. From germline, CDR1 is SNHLY and CDR2 FYNNEI.

The table lists this clonotype with many counts. This chain joins TRBV9 and TRBJ2-7; 7 bases match TRBD1. V lost 3 bases to trimming and J lost 5 bases; unmatched junction nucleotides: 8. CDR3 size: 14 residues. Germline V gene lookup returns CDR1 SGDLS and CDR2 YYNGEE. The CDR3 nucleotides are TGTGCCAGCAGCGAGAGACAGGGCTCTGACGAGCAGTACTTC. Translated: CASSERQGSDEQYF.

This clonotype has just one count. The rearrangement uses TRBV7-9 and TRBJ2-6; 8 positions agree with TRBD1. The V and J ends lost 6 bases and 0 bases, in that order; junction bases with no gene match: 4. The germline gives CDR1 SEHNR, CDR2 FQNEAQ (reference sequence). The CDR3 covers 16 residues. This chain's CDR3 is CASRGTGLSGANVLTF. CDR3 sequence (DNA): TGTGCCAGCAGGGGGACAGGACTCTCTGGGGCCAACGTCCTGACTTTC.